Listed here is a single T cell receptor beta chain. Its antigen remains unidentified. No base quality information exists; no much larger clone differs at one position. The immunoSEQ Assay, a bias-controlled multiplex PCR, was used to amplify TCRbeta CDR3 regions from genomic DNA. The original methods were these. Within the assay, amplification of reference gene primers was used to estimate how many nucleated cells each sample contained. To quantify the absolute abundance of each unique TCRbeta CDR3 rearrangement, sequence reads were collapsed and filtered. For each sample, productive Simpson clonality was calculated as the square root of Simpson's diversity index across productive rearrangements. TCRdb obtained this table from immuneACCESS and retained in-frame rearrangements with V and J assigned. These tables miss some clones; where compared with another copy, unresolved V genes account for less than half of the shortfall, and the remainder is unexplained. The V and J calls and clone size are taken from that table; D and trimming were inferred from the DNA. Recorded for this sample are 230,000 or so clones; about 80% of them occurred a single time. Approximately 4.7% of the sample is held by the ten biggest clonotypes.

The data stem from a study of blood T cell repertoires in COVID-19 (TCRdb year 2020). In the study overall: The collaborator samples originated in the United States, Italy and Spain and spanned the acute and convalescent phases of COVID-19. The prospective study material was composed of cDNA or gDNA derived from T cells, B-cell-depleted T cells, or PBMCs. The dataset comprised deeply sampled blood TCRbeta repertoires from subjects exposed to, actively infected with, or recovered from COVID-19. The repertoires were released in a freely available public database meant as a resource for research on the immune response to SARS-CoV-2. The samples were drawn from two sources: the first 160 participants of the ongoing ImmuneRACE study, and fewer than 1,500 subjects contributed by 6 global collaborators. The sample metadata nearly always contained a de-identified subject ID, COVID-19 status, age in years and sex. HLA class I and class II types, where available, came from metadata supplied by the sample provider rather than from assay-based typing.

The collaborating institutions used their own protocols to collect whole blood in K2EDTA tubes. For TCRbeta analysis, collaborator samples were shipped as frozen whole blood, as isolated PBMCs, or as DNA extracted from either sample type. Reading from cysteine to phenylalanine, the CDR3 counts 15 amino acids. Of all the DNA, just the CDR3 is kept, 45 bases in frame from base 1. For CDR1 and CDR2, the germline V gene lists ENHRY and SYGVKD. V is reduced by 0 bases and J by 4 bases, leaving a spacing of 12 bases between them. General conclusions and limits of the study: How much clinical and demographic metadata was included differed by source and by participant, and the metadata was provided uncurated.

The sample taken for sequencing was peripheral blood. The clonotype originates from a man between 45 and 60 years old with active or convalescent COVID-19. This chain joins TRBV10-3 to TRBJ1-2; perhaps TRBD1 is the D gene, with 5 bases matching. The CDR3 region: CAISESNTGGYGYTF. The DNA is as follows: TGTGCCATCAGTGAGTCAAATACGGGGGGCTATGGCTACACCTTC.